The T cell receptor (beta chain) described here comes from a study of molecular identifiers for immune sequencing clone quantification. TCRdb re-called the PCR reads with MiXCR, one entry per CDR3 protein. The table includes about 640,000 distinct CDR3 sequences, about 20% detected once. V shed 4 bases and J shed 4 bases, with 22 bases lying between them. CDR1 and CDR2 (germline): MGHRA, YSYEKL. The CDR3 has 17 amino acids. The sequence was collected from a human donor in good health. Some libraries in this study had Jurkat cell RNA spiked in. This chain links TRBV4-1 with TRBJ1-1; a possible D gene is TRBD1 (5 bases). What was sequenced was naive CD8+ T cells from blood, with Jurkat cell RNA spiked in. Subset here: FACS-sorted CD8+CD4-CCR7+CD45RA+ naive T cells. CDR3 in DNA: TGCGCCAGCAGCCCTGGATGGGGCGGGACGGAGAGCACTGAAGCTTTCTTT. This encodes CASSPGWGGTESTEAFF.